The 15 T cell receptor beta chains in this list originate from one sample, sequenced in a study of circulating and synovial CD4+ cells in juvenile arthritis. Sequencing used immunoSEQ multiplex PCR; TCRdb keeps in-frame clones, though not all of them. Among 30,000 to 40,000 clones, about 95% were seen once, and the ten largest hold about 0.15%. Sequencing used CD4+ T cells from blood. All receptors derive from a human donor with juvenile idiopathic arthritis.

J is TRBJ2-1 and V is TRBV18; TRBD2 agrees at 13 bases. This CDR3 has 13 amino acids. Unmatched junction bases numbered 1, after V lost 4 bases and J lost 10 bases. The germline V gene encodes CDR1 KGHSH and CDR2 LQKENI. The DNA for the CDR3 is TGTGCCAGCTCACAGGGACTAGCGGGGGAGCAGTTCTTC. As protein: CASSQGLAGEQFF.

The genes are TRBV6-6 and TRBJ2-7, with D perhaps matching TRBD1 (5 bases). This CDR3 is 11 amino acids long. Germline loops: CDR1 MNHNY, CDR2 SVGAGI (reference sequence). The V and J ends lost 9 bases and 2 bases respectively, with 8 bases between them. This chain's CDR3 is CASRGPYEQYF. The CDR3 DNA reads TGTGCCAGTAGGGGCCCCTACGAGCAGTACTTC.

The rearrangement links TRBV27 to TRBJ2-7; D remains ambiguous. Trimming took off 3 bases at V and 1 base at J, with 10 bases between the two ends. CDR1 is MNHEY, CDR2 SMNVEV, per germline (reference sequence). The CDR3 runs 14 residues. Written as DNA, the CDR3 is TGTGCCAGCAGTTTGAACAGTGTGTCCTACGAGCAGTACTTC. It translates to CASSLNSVSYEQYF.

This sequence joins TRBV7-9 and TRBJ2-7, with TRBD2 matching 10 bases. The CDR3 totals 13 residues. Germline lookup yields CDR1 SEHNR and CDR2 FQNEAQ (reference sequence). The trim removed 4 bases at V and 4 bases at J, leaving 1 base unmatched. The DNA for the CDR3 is TGTGCCAGCAGCTCTAGCGGGGGTTACGAGCAGTACTTC. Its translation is CASSSSGGYEQYF.

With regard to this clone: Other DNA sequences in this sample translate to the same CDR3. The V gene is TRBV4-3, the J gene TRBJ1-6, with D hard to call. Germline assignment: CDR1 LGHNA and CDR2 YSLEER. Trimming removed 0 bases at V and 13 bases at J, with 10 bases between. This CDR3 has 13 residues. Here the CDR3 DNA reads TGCGCCAGCAGCCAAGAGAGGATTTCCCCCCTCCACTTT. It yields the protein CASSQERISPLHF.

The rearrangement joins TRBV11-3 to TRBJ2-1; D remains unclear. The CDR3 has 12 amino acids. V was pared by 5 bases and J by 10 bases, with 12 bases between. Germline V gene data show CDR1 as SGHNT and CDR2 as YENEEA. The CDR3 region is CASSKDVQEQFF. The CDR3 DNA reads TGTGCCAGCAGCAAAGACGTACAGGAGCAGTTCTTC.

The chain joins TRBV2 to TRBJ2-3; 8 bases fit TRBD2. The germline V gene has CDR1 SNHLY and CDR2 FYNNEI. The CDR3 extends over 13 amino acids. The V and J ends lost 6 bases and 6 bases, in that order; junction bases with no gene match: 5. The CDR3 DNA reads TGTGCCAGCAGCGGACTAGCTGTGGATACGCAGTATTTT. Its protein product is CASSGLAVDTQYF. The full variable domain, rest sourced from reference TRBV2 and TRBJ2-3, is EPEVTQTPSHQVTQMGQEVILRCVPISNHLYFYWYRQILGQKVEFLVSFYNNEISEKSEIFDDQFSVERPDGSNFTLKIRSTKLEDSAMYFCASSGLAVDTQYFGPGTRLTVL.

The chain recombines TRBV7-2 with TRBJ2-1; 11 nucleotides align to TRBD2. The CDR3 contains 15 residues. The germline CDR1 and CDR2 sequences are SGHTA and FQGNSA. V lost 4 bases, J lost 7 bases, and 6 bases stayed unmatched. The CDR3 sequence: CASSSGLAEPNEQFF. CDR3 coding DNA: TGTGCCAGCAGCTCGGGACTAGCGGAGCCTAATGAGCAGTTCTTC.

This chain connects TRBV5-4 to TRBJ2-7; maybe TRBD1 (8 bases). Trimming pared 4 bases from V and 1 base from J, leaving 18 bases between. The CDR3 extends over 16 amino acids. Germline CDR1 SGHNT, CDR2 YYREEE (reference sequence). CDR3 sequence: CASSRKGGTGSYEQYF. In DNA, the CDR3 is TGTGCCAGCAGCCGGAAGGGGGGGACAGGATCCTACGAGCAGTACTTC.

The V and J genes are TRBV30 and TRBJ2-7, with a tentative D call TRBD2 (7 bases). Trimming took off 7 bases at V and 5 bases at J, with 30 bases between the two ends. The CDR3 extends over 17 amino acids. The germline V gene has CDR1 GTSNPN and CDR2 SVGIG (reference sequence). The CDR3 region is CASDRGGRRGFKDEQYF. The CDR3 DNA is TGTGCCTCAGACCGCGGGGGCCGGAGGGGGTTTAAGGACGAGCAGTACTTC. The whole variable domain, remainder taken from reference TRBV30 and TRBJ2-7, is SQTIHQWPATLVQPVGSPLSLECTVEGTSNPNLYWYRQAAGRGLQLLFYSVGIGQISSEVPQNLSASRPQDRQFILSSKKLLLSDSGFYLCASDRGGRRGFKDEQYFGPGTRLTVT.

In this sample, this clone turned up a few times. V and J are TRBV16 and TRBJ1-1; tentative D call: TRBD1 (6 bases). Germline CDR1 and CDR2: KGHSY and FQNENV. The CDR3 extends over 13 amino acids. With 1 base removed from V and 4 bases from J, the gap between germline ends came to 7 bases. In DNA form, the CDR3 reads TGTGCCAGCAGCCAATTACAGGGCACTGAAGCTTTCTTT. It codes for CASSQLQGTEAFF.

CDR3 bases: TGTGCCAGCAGTATTACAGGGGATAAGAATGAGCAGTTCTTC. Protein sequence: CASSITGDKNEQFF. The V and J genes are TRBV6-4 and TRBJ2-1, with 7 nucleotides matching TRBD1. CDR1 is MRHNA, CDR2 SNTAGT, per germline. V gave up 5 bases and J gave up 7 bases; unmatched junction bases: 8. The CDR3 sequence is 14 residues long.

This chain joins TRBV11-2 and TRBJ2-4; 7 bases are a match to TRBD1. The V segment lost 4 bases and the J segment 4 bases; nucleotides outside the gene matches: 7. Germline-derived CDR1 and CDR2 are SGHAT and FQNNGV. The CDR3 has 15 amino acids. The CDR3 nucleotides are TGTGCCAGCAGCTCCTTGCAGGGGGTTAAAAACATTCAGTACTTC. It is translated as CASSSLQGVKNIQYF.

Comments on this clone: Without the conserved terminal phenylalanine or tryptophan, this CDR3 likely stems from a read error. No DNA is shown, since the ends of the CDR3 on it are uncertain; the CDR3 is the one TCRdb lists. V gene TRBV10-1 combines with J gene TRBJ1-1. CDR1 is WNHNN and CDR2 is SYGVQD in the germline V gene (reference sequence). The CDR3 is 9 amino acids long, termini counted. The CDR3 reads CASKTRRSG.

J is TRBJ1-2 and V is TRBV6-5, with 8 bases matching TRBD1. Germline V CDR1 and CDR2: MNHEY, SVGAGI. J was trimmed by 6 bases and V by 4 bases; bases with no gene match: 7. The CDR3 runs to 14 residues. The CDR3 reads CASSSLQGADGYTF. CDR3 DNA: TGTGCCAGCAGTTCACTTCAGGGGGCCGATGGCTACACCTTC.